This TCR beta chain stems from a study of Graves' ophthalmopathy and Graves' hyperthyroidism. To note about this clonotype: Antigen: not known. A much more abundant neighbour one base away suggests this may be a read error.

Amplified material comprised TCR beta CDR3 regions derived from RNA transcripts. Second-round multiplex PCR followed a first-round RT-PCR using HTBI primers. TCRdb ran MiXCR on the multiplex PCR reads and lists one entry per CDR3 protein. The table has over 500,000 distinct CDR3 sequences, approximately 21% seen once. General study findings and limits: Most clonotypes expanded in thyroid above 0.001 frequency were present in blood too.

The CDR3 has 12 residues. V was clipped by 7 bases and J by 5 bases; unmatched bases: 4. Germline V gene sequence: CDR1 MNHNS, CDR2 SASEGT. Sequenced: peripheral blood. This receptor was identified in a woman aged 18 to 35 with stable Graves' hyperthyroidism. Some clones in this sample may be carry-over from other donors' samples. The chain links TRBV6-1 to TRBJ2-5, with 7 bases aligning to TRBD1. The CDR3 DNA reads TGTGCCAGCACCGACAGGGATGAGACCCAGTACTTC. Protein: CASTDRDETQYF.